Sequencing of this T cell receptor beta chain was carried out in a study of T-cell reconstitution after alpha-beta-depleted transplantation in children listed by TCRdb under 2016. Describing the broader study: T-cell immune reconstitution after TCRalphabeta/CD19-depleted allogeneic hematopoietic cell transplantation in children was quantitatively tracked in the study by means of TCR repertoire profiling. The research as a whole found: About two months after transplant, the apparently early recovery of alphabetaT-cell counts reportedly depended on just several hundred clones that had expanded rapidly and came from non-depleted graft cells. Hyperexpanded clone frequencies declined over subsequent months; after one year, T-cell counts and TCRbeta diversity were mostly attributed to newly produced T cells. The high TCRbeta diversity at day 60 in some patients was ascribed to recipient T cells and intrathymic progenitors that had survived conditioning.

This clonotype was picked up many times. Its antigen is still unknown. Base quality data are lacking; no much larger clone is found one base away. V lost 6 bases and J lost 9 bases; the stretch between them is 15 bases long. The CDR3 numbers 13 residues from cysteine through phenylalanine. The only DNA kept is the CDR3, 39 bases in frame from the first base. Libraries were constructed by PCR. The sample was run on an Illumina HiSeq 2500. TCR libraries were prepared with molecular barcoding, using unique molecular identifiers to normalize TCRbeta repertoire quantification. TCRdb trimmed the raw reads at Q25, called clones with MiXCR and kept productive beta chains. CDR3 protein sequences are deduplicated, and each keeps its most common genes and DNA. The sample table contains around 440,000 distinct CDR3 sequences; only one count was recorded for roughly a tenth of them. The top ten constitute just over 2% of the sample.

Read against the paper, the sample's treatment or condition label means: allogeneic hematopoietic cell transplantation with graft depleted of TCRalphabeta T cells and CD19 B cells. The transplant recipients were children given TCRalphabeta/CD19-depleted allogeneic hematopoietic cell grafts. This sample comprised PBMCs, obtained before TCRalphabeta/CD19-depleted stem cell transplant. This clonotype was obtained from a child between 2 and 9 years old with inherited bone marrow failure, due to receive a stem cell transplant. Here the chain combines TRBV12-3 or TRBV12-4 and TRBJ2-1, and possibly TRBD1, on 6 matching bases. In nucleotide form, the sequence is TGTGCCAGCAGGGGAACAGGGTCGGGTGAGCAGTTCTTC. It codes for CASRGTGSGEQFF.